This entry describes one T cell receptor beta chain. As yet, its antigen is unknown. Together with a sample-barcoded 5' primer, a J-beta primer mix was included in a second PCR lasting about 6 to 11 cycles. A template-switch adaptor containing 12 random nucleotides labeled each cDNA molecule. One entry per CDR3 protein, called by TCRdb with MiXCR from the 5' RACE reads. The data hold approximately 760,000 distinct CDR3 sequences, with around 25% observed a single time. The sample is drawn from a study of blood T cells in healthy people across ages. Study-level points and caveats: Age showed a roughly linear inverse relationship with TCR beta diversity per million T cells.

These same data were also listed under a study on T cells of mothers and their children. That study reports: Samples were obtained from a few healthy Caucasian mothers and their six children. An overlap that was slightly higher, though non-significant, was seen in related mother-child pairs versus unrelated pairs.

This clonotype was obtained from a boy aged 5-17 years in good health. Sequencing was carried out using blood.

CDR3 nucleotides: TGCAGCGTTGCTTCTGAAACTGAAGCTTTCTTT. It encodes CSVASETEAFF. This sequence joins TRBV29-1 and TRBJ1-1, with D uncertain. This CDR3 comprises 11 residues. Trimming removed 4 bases from V and 5 bases from J, with 8 bases in between. The germline V gene has CDR1 SQVTM and CDR2 ANQGSEA.